Below are 6 T cell receptor beta chains sequenced from a single sample in a study of patients with pleural tuberculosis. TCRdb reanalysed the reads using MiXCR and keeps one entry per CDR3 protein. The data show about 50,000 distinct CDR3 sequences, approximately 7.5% seen once. The receptor source for this set is a human donor with pleural tuberculosis.

This clonotype was picked up many times. This could be a read error, since a much larger clone is one nucleotide away. V usage is TRBV6-2 or TRBV6-3 and J usage is TRBJ1-5; no definite D call. Germline CDR1 MNHEY, CDR2 SVGEGT. The CDR3 has 15 amino acids. This chain's CDR3 is CTSSYSQSSNQPQHF. The CDR3 DNA reads as TGTACCAGCAGTTACTCACAGAGTAGCAATCAGCCCCAGCATTTT.

This clonotype was recorded many times. J is TRBJ1-2 and V is TRBV11-2; D not certain. Germline CDR1 and CDR2: SGHAT and FQNNGV. CDR3 length equals 14 residues. V was trimmed by 0 bases and J by 1 base, leaving 6 bases between them. CDR3 coding DNA: TGTGCCAGCAGCTTAGACGGCAGTAACTATGGCTACACCTTC. This gives the protein CASSLDGSNYGYTF.

This clonotype occurred many times. This chain connects TRBV6-1 to TRBJ1-1; unclear D gene. This CDR3 has 11 amino acids. Trimming removed 4 bases from V and 7 bases from J, with 7 bases in between. Germline values: CDR1 MNHNS, CDR2 SASEGT. The CDR3 here is CASSGSGEAFF. CDR3 nucleotide sequence: TGTGCCAGCAGTGGGAGCGGTGAAGCTTTCTTT.

Many counts were recorded for this clonotype. The chain carries TRBV28 and TRBJ2-5; perhaps TRBD1 as D (5 bases). Per the germline V gene, CDR1 is MDHEN and CDR2 is SYDVKM. Trimming took 5 bases from V and 0 from J, leaving 13 bases between them. This CDR3 region has 15 residues. DNA for the CDR3: TGTGCCAGCAGTCCTCCCGGACAACACCAAGAGACCCAGTACTTC. Translating gives CASSPPGQHQETQYF.

J is TRBJ2-7 and V is TRBV29-1, with D perhaps TRBD2 (5 bases). Deletions cut 0 bases from V and 3 bases from J, with 9 bases between. Germline loops: CDR1 SQVTM, CDR2 ANQGSEA. This CDR3 has 13 amino acids. CDR3 nucleotides: TGCAGCGTTGAAGATTCCCGGGGCTACGAGCAGTACTTC. Its protein product is CSVEDSRGYEQYF.

As for this clonotype: Just one base apart from a much larger clone, this may be a read error. It is likely a read error, because the conserved phenylalanine at the end of the CDR3 is missing. The chain uses TRBV7-1 and TRBJ2-5; tentative D call: TRBD2 (5 bases). TRBV7-1 counts as an open reading frame of uncertain function. The V gene lost 1 base and the J gene lost 5 bases, with 14 bases spanning the gap. The CDR3 is 15 amino acids. The CDR3 coding sequence is TGTGCCAGCAGCTCAGGGACTCCACCATGGGAGACCCAGTACTAC. It specifies CASSSGTPPWETQYY.